This entry lists 5 T cell receptor beta chains sequenced from one sample in a study of human versus mouse CDR3 diversity and MHC coevolution. Using immunoSEQ multiplex PCR, the repertoire was profiled, and TCRdb retains in-frame clones only, with some absent. The sample lists tens of thousands of clones; 80% to 95% were seen once. Sequencing was performed on naive CD4+ T cells from blood. Subset reported: CD45RO-negative CD62L-positive naive CD4 T cells. These receptor sequences come from a person between 30 and 69 years old in good health.

CDR3 nucleotides: TGTGCCAGCAGCCCCACCGGGACTTCGGGCTACGAGCAGTACTTC. Protein sequence: CASSPTGTSGYEQYF. The gene calls are TRBV2 and TRBJ2-5, with D possibly being TRBD2 (6 bases). The J call is uncertain, as TRBJ2-7 better fits the DNA end. Germline assignment: CDR1 SNHLY and CDR2 FYNNEI. The CDR3 spans 15 residues.

The chain has TRBV6-5 and TRBJ2-7; D ambiguous. Trimming left V 4 bases short and J 0 bases short, with 10 bases between. The CDR3 is 14 amino acids. Germline CDR1 and CDR2: MNHEY and SVGAGI. The CDR3 reads CASSSTSSSYEQYF. The CDR3 bases are TGTGCCAGCAGTTCCACTTCTAGCTCCTACGAGCAGTACTTC.

CDR3 DNA: TGTGCCTGGAGTGTCGGGACTAGTCCGGGGAATGAGCAGTTCTTC. Translating it yields CAWSVGTSPGNEQFF. The gene calls are TRBV30 and TRBJ2-1; TRBD2 aligns across 8 bases. The CDR3 sequence is 15 residues long. The germline CDR1 and CDR2 sequences are GTSNPN and SVGIG (reference sequence). V dropped 0 bases and J dropped 7; count of bases not matched to a gene: 8. Full variable domain (outside the CDR3, taken from reference TRBV30 and TRBJ2-1): SQTIHQWPATLVQPVGSPLSLECTVEGTSNPNLYWYRQAAGRGLQLLFYSVGIGQISSEVPQNLSASRPQDRQFILSSKKLLLSDSGFYLCAWSVGTSPGNEQFFGPGTRLTVL.

The gene calls are TRBV6-5 and TRBJ1-1, with D possibly TRBD1 on 6 matching bases. CDR1 is MNHEY and CDR2 is SVGAGI in the germline V gene. The CDR3 spans 15 residues. V was trimmed by 0 bases and J by 5 bases, leaving 13 bases between them. The CDR3 DNA is TGTGCCAGCAGTTACTCCAACAGGGTTCGGACTGAAGCTTTCTTT. Its protein is CASSYSNRVRTEAFF.

This rearrangement joins TRBV11-2 to TRBJ2-7; weak D call: TRBD1 (5 bases). This CDR3 has 13 residues. Germline lookup yields CDR1 SGHAT and CDR2 FQNNGV. The V gene lost 5 bases and the J gene lost 3 bases, with 11 bases spanning the gap. The CDR3 DNA reads as TGTGCCAGCAGCCCCGACAGATTCTACGAGCAGTACTTC. Translation gives CASSPDRFYEQYF.